A single sample is the source of the 12 T cell receptor beta chains below, sequenced in a study of cytotoxic CD8 clonotypes in ibrutinib-treated CLL. Only in-frame clones appear in the TCRdb table, and some are missing; sequencing was by immunoSEQ multiplex PCR. In the table there are approximately 130,000 clones, roughly 84% of which are singletons. The input for sequencing was PBMCs, taken after 24 months of ibrutinib treatment. These receptors originate from a human donor with chronic lymphocytic leukemia.

The gene calls are TRBV18 and TRBJ1-2, with D tentatively TRBD1 (5 bases). With 5 bases removed from V and 5 bases from J, the gap between germline ends came to 12 bases. The germline CDR1 and CDR2 sequences are KGHSH and LQKENI. This CDR3 is built from 13 residues. The CDR3 nucleotides are TGTGCCAGCTCAAAAACCGGGGGGTATGGCTACACCTTC. Translation gives CASSKTGGYGYTF.

This clone was seen only once. This chain connects TRBV18 to TRBJ2-2, with 7 bases that match TRBD2. The CDR3 runs to 16 residues. Trimming removed 2 bases from V and 3 bases from J; junction bases left unmatched: 6. Germline CDR1 is KGHSH and CDR2 is LQKENI. CDR3 sequence reads: CASSPTIAGDTGELFF. CDR3 sequence (DNA): TGTGCCAGCTCACCAACAATCGCGGGGGACACCGGGGAGCTGTTTTTT.

The chain uses TRBV5-4 and TRBJ2-2, with TRBD1 matching over 8 bases. With 4 bases clipped from V and 8 bases from J, the junction kept 10 bases outside the gene matches. The CDR3 sequence is 15 residues long. Germline CDR1 is SGHNT and CDR2 is YYREEE (reference sequence). The CDR3 DNA follows: TGTGCCAGCAGCCGAGGACAGGGCGGGTTTGGGGAGCTGTTTTTT. Encoded protein: CASSRGQGGFGELFF.

The chain has TRBV10-3 and TRBJ2-7; D gene uncertain. Germline V gene sequence: CDR1 ENHRY, CDR2 SYGVKD. Between the trimmed V and J ends, which lost 6 bases and 6 bases, there was a span of 9 bases. CDR3 size: 11 residues. CDR3 loop: CAISDMGEQYF. For the CDR3, the DNA is TGTGCCATCAGCGACATGGGCGAGCAGTACTTC.

This clone was observed once. This chain uses TRBV11-1 with TRBJ2-3; 7 nucleotides line up with TRBD2. V gave up 7 bases and J gave up 0 bases; unmatched junction bases: 10. CDR3 length equals 16 residues. CDR1 SGHAT and CDR2 FQDESV come from the germline V gene (reference sequence). The CDR3 here is CASNRVPRGSTDTQYF. In nucleotides, the CDR3 is TGTGCCAGCAACCGAGTTCCGCGGGGGAGCACAGATACGCAGTATTTT.

This rearrangement joins TRBV6-1 to TRBJ2-4; 10 bases map to TRBD2. The CDR3 consists of 17 residues. The J segment lost 0 bases and the V segment lost 4 bases, leaving 6 bases of the junction unmatched. Per germline, CDR1 MNHNS and CDR2 SASEGT. CDR3 protein: CASSVASGGPAKNIQYF. In nucleotides, the CDR3 is TGTGCCAGCAGTGTGGCTAGCGGGGGACCAGCCAAAAACATTCAGTACTTC.

The chain recombines TRBV10-3 with TRBJ2-5; 8 bases align to TRBD2. CDR1 is ENHRY and CDR2 is SYGVKD in the germline V gene. The CDR3 runs 15 residues. V gave up 3 bases and J gave up 2 bases; unmatched junction bases: 5. CDR3 in amino acids: CAISDERGKQETQYF. CDR3 nucleotide sequence: TGTGCCATCAGTGATGAGCGGGGGAAACAAGAGACCCAGTACTTC.

The CDR3 protein is CANAVGEEKLFF. The CDR3 coding sequence is TGTGCCAACGCGGTGGGGGAGGAAAAACTGTTTTTT. The chain joins TRBV19 to TRBJ1-4, with D perhaps TRBD1 (5 bases). The V end was cut by 10 bases, the J end by 8 bases, with 14 bases between. This CDR3 has 12 residues. Germline V gene lookup returns CDR1 LNHDA and CDR2 SQIVND (reference sequence).

V gene TRBV19 combines with J gene TRBJ1-1, with unresolved D. The CDR3 spans 14 residues. Between the trimmed V and J ends, which lost 6 bases and 7 bases, there was a span of 18 bases. Germline CDR1 LNHDA, CDR2 SQIVND (reference sequence). CDR3 amino acids: CASSPTVNGVEAFF. Written as DNA, the CDR3 is TGTGCCAGTAGCCCTACGGTAAATGGGGTTGAAGCTTTCTTT.

This clone was found once. This may come from a read error, since a much larger clone is one base off. The chain couples TRBV2 to TRBJ2-1; 10 nucleotides align to TRBD2. Unmatched junction bases numbered 0, after V lost 2 bases and J lost 2 bases. The CDR3 covers 15 residues. Germline V gene sequence: CDR1 SNHLY, CDR2 FYNNEI. The CDR3 DNA sequence: TGTGCCAGCAGTGAACTAGCGGGGGCCTACAATGAGCAGTTCTTC. Protein sequence: CASSELAGAYNEQFF.

Points on this clone: Relative to the germline gene, one junction end is altered; a read error may explain this. The rearrangement joins TRBV12-5 to TRBJ2-7, with 9 bases that match TRBD1. Germline V gives CDR1 LGHNT, CDR2 FRNRAP. This CDR3 has 14 residues. CDR3 in DNA: TGTGTTAGTGGTTTGGGACAGGGTAGCTACGAGCAGTACTTC. Translated, it gives CVSGLGQGSYEQYF.

This sequence joins TRBV6-5 and TRBJ2-3; 10 nucleotides align to TRBD2. Trimming cost V 5 bases and J 2 bases; bases outside gene matches: 4. The CDR3 contains 15 residues. Looked up from germline, CDR1 is MNHEY and CDR2 is SVGAGI. In DNA, the CDR3 is TGTGCCAGCAGTCTTCTAGCGGGGGACACAGATACGCAGTATTTT. Its protein product is CASSLLAGDTDTQYF.